This is a list of T cell receptor beta chains from one sample in a study of blood T cell repertoires in COVID-19. Libraries were prepared by immunoSEQ multiplex PCR; TCRdb keeps only in-frame clonotypes and omits some of them. The sample carries around 91,000 clones, roughly 88% recorded once. The sequenced sample was peripheral blood. All receptors come from a human donor in a cohort sampled during active COVID-19. Both conserved end residues are part of each CDR3. The D gene is left open where the match is weak. Rows give clone size only sometimes, using once, few, many, or a class for an expanded clone.

V gene	clone size	J gene	D gene	CDR3 protein	CDR3 DNA
TRBV10-3	-	TRBJ1-5	-	CAISESRGESYGNQPQHF	TGTGCCATCAGTGAATCCAGGGGAGAGAGTTATGGCAATCAGCCCCAGCATTTT
TRBV3-1/TRBV3-2	-	TRBJ2-5	TRBD2	CASSQDISGVRETQYF	TGTGCCAGCAGCCAAGACATTAGCGGGGTACGGGAGACCCAGTACTTC
TRBV9	-	TRBJ2-5	TRBD1	CASSVVSGGTQYF	TGTGCCAGCAGCGTAGTGTCAGGGGGGACCCAGTACTTC
TRBV6-6	-	TRBJ1-6	-	CASSSVPHNSPLHF	TGTGCCAGCAGTTCAGTCCCCCATAATTCACCCCTCCACTTT
TRBV5-1	few	TRBJ2-7	-	CASSLGGAGGAYEQYF	TGCGCCAGCAGCTTGGGAGGTGCTGGCGGGGCCTACGAGCAGTACTTC
TRBV6-2/TRBV6-3	-	TRBJ1-5	-	CASSYSPPRGQPQHF	TGTGCCAGCAGTTACAGTCCCCCCCGCGGTCAGCCCCAGCATTTT
TRBV24-1	-	TRBJ2-5	TRBD1	CATSDTGTGKETQYF	TGTGCCACCAGTGATACGGGGACAGGGAAAGAGACCCAGTACTTC
TRBV5-6	-	TRBJ1-6	TRBD1	CASSIPGQSLHF	TGTGCCAGCAGCATACCGGGACAGAGCCTCCACTTT
TRBV12-3/TRBV12-4	-	TRBJ2-2	-	CASSFRTGELFF	TGTGCCAGCAGTTTCCGGACCGGGGAGCTGTTTTTT
TRBV6-5	few	TRBJ1-3	-	CASIRVAGGNTIYF	TGTGCCAGCATCAGAGTTGCGGGTGGAAACACCATATATTTT
TRBV29-1	-	TRBJ2-6	TRBD1	CSVRWDRLSGANVLTF	TGCAGCGTCAGGTGGGACAGACTCTCTGGGGCCAACGTCCTGACTTTC
TRBV5-4	-	TRBJ2-5	-	CASSPDSSQTQYF	TGTGCCAGCAGCCCCGACAGTAGCCAGACCCAGTACTTC
TRBV4-1	-	TRBJ1-2	TRBD1	CASSQTPQGAAYGYTF	TGCGCCAGCAGCCAAACCCCACAGGGGGCAGCCTATGGCTACACCTTC
TRBV15	once	TRBJ2-1	TRBD2	CATSRELAGASGYNEQFF	TGTGCCACCAGCAGAGAACTAGCGGGGGCCTCGGGGTACAATGAGCAGTTCTTC